One sample yielded the 30 T cell receptor beta chains listed below, sequenced in a study of blood T cell repertoires in COVID-19. Sequencing was performed with immunoSEQ multiplex PCR; in TCRdb, only in-frame clones are kept and a portion is missing. The data show 140,000 to 150,000 clones, 85% to 90% seen once. The sample consisted of peripheral blood. Receptors were obtained from a man in his sixties with active or convalescent COVID-19.

The chain employs TRBV4-1 and TRBJ2-7, with 8 bases matching TRBD2. The ends lost 1 base at V and 3 bases at J; junction bases unmatched: 2. The CDR3 consists of 14 residues. From germline, CDR1 is MGHRA and CDR2 YSYEKL. The CDR3, as DNA: TGCGCCAGCAGCCAAGCGGGGGGGTACTACGAGCAGTACTTC. It specifies CASSQAGGYYEQYF.

The chain recombines TRBV14 with TRBJ2-7; 8 bases are a match to TRBD2. Germline-derived CDR1 and CDR2 are SGHDN and FVKESK. V trimming: 1 base; J trimming: 6 bases; junction bases outside the gene matches: 17. This CDR3 contains 18 residues. In DNA form, the CDR3 reads TGTGCCAGCAGCCAAGCGAAAAGCGGGAGTATTGGAAGAGGCGAGCAGTACTTC. Amino acids: CASSQAKSGSIGRGEQYF.

This clone came up a few times. The rearrangement uses TRBV5-1 and TRBJ1-5; TRBD1 agrees at 8 bases. The length of the CDR3 is 14 residues. J gave up 4 bases and V 4 bases, and 4 bases lay outside the gene matches. Per germline, CDR1 SGHRS and CDR2 YFSETQ. CDR3 protein: CASSAGQGNQPQHF. CDR3 sequence (DNA): TGCGCCAGCAGCGCAGGACAGGGAAATCAGCCCCAGCATTTT.

The genes are TRBV2 and TRBJ1-1, with TRBD1 identical over 7 bases. The CDR3 loop spans 15 amino acids. V was pared by 10 bases and J by 7 bases, with 18 bases of the junction left unmatched. Germline V CDR1 and CDR2: SNHLY, FYNNEI. CDR3 coding DNA: TGTGCCACTTCACGACAGGGTCCTCCGATGGGTGAAGCTTTCTTT. Translated: CATSRQGPPMGEAFF. The full variable domain, completed using reference TRBV2 and TRBJ1-1, is EPEVTQTPSHQVTQMGQEVILRCVPISNHLYFYWYRQILGQKVEFLVSFYNNEISEKSEIFDDQFSVERPDGSNFTLKIRSTKLEDSAMYFCATSRQGPPMGEAFFGQGTRLTVV.

There are a few counts of this clone. The rearrangement uses TRBV6-5 and TRBJ2-5; D may be TRBD1 (5 bases). Germline V CDR1 and CDR2: MNHEY, SVGAGI. The CDR3 is made up of 14 amino acids. V dropped 6 bases and J dropped 2 bases, with 13 bases sitting between them. The CDR3 DNA follows: TGTGCCAGCAGGGGGCCGGGCCGGCAAGAGACCCAGTACTTC. Translating it yields CASRGPGRQETQYF.

This chain joins TRBV18 and TRBJ1-4; 9 nucleotides line up with TRBD1. The CDR3 has 15 amino acids. Germline assignment: CDR1 KGHSH and CDR2 LQKENI. Losses at the gene ends were 4 bases for V and 5 bases for J; bases not matched to a gene: 5. The CDR3, as DNA: TGTGCCAGCTCACGCGGGACAGGGCAAAATGAAAAACTGTTTTTT. Translated: CASSRGTGQNEKLFF.

This rearrangement joins TRBV12-3 or TRBV12-4 to TRBJ1-6, with 9 bases matching TRBD1. The ends lost 5 bases at V and 10 bases at J; junction bases unmatched: 3. The CDR3 consists of 13 residues. CDR3 nucleotide sequence: TGTGCCAGCAGTGGGACAGGGAGATCACCCCTCCACTTT. As protein: CASSGTGRSPLHF.

J is TRBJ2-1 and V is TRBV9; a possible D gene is TRBD2 (5 bases). V was pared by 4 bases and J by 0 bases, with 14 bases between. Per germline, CDR1 SGDLS and CDR2 YYNGEE. The CDR3 consists of 16 residues. CDR3 sequence: CASSSVGELSYNEQFF. Here the CDR3 DNA reads TGTGCCAGCAGCTCAGTCGGGGAACTCTCCTACAATGAGCAGTTCTTC.

This chain connects TRBV19 to TRBJ2-3, with D perhaps TRBD1 (6 bases). Trimming took 9 bases from V and 1 from J, leaving 14 bases between them. The CDR3 consists of 14 residues. Germline V gene sequence: CDR1 LNHDA, CDR2 SQIVND (reference sequence). CDR3 sequence reads: CASQSGAGTDTQYF. The CDR3 nucleotides read TGTGCCAGCCAGTCAGGGGCCGGCACAGATACGCAGTATTTT.

Written as DNA, the CDR3 is TGTGCCAGCTCTGGACTAGCGGGACTCTCCGATGAGCAGTTCTTC. Translating gives CASSGLAGLSDEQFF. The chain couples TRBV27 to TRBJ2-1, with 12 bases lining up with TRBD2. This CDR3 is built from 15 residues. Germline lookup yields CDR1 MNHEY and CDR2 SMNVEV (reference sequence). The V gene end was trimmed by 8 bases and the J gene end by 8 bases; junction bases not matched to a gene: 10.

This clone occurred a few times. The chain uses TRBV18 and TRBJ2-1, with 9 bases matching TRBD2. The CDR3 sequence is 15 residues long. The junction had 1 base not matched to a gene; V was cut back by 0 bases and J by 4 bases. Germline CDR1 and CDR2: KGHSH and LQKENI. CDR3 DNA sequence: TGTGCCAGCTCACCACCTAGCGGGAGATACAATGAGCAGTTCTTC. Amino acid sequence: CASSPPSGRYNEQFF.

V gene TRBV7-3 combines with J gene TRBJ2-3; D is perhaps TRBD1 (5 bases). This CDR3 has 13 amino acids. From germline, CDR1 is SGHTA and CDR2 FQGTGA. V was trimmed by 2 bases and J by 8 bases, leaving 11 bases between them. DNA for the CDR3: TGTGCCAGCAGCTTATCCCCTGGGGCTACGCAGTATTTT. It encodes CASSLSPGATQYF.

The J gene is TRBJ1-1, the V gene TRBV3-1 (or the pseudogene TRBV3-2); TRBD1 matches at 9 bases. The CDR3 sequence is 17 residues long. Trimming removed 0 bases from V and 4 bases from J; junction bases left unmatched: 9. The V gene's germline CDR1 is LGHDT and CDR2 YNNKEL (reference sequence). The CDR3 here is CASSQDSGTGFGTEAFF. CDR3 nucleotide sequence: TGTGCCAGCAGCCAAGATTCCGGGACAGGGTTCGGCACTGAAGCTTTCTTT.

Here the CDR3 reads CASRPTGNTEAFF. CDR3 in DNA: TGTGCCAGCAGGCCCACAGGGAACACTGAAGCTTTCTTT. J is TRBJ1-1 and V is TRBV6-5; maybe TRBD1 (5 bases). The length of the CDR3 is 13 residues. Trimming pared 6 bases from V and 1 base from J, leaving 9 bases between. Germline V gene sequence: CDR1 MNHEY, CDR2 SVGAGI.

The chain has TRBV5-1 and TRBJ1-1; TRBD1 matches at 7 bases. Germline trimming cut 5 bases from V and 1 base from J; bases unmatched to any gene: 11. This CDR3 has 16 amino acids. Per the germline V gene, CDR1 is SGHRS and CDR2 is YFSETQ. The DNA of the CDR3 is TGCGCCAGCAGTCCAACTTTTTCAGGGGGGAACACTGAAGCTTTCTTT. Residues: CASSPTFSGGNTEAFF.

This clone was counted between two and nine times. The rearrangement uses TRBV19 and TRBJ1-1, with D maybe TRBD1 (6 bases). Per the germline V gene, CDR1 is LNHDA and CDR2 is SQIVND (reference sequence). The CDR3 has 11 amino acids. The germline V and J ends were trimmed by 10 bases and 5 bases, with 11 bases remaining between them. CDR3 nucleotides: TGTGCCATCCAGGGGTGGACTGAAGCTTTCTTT. Translating gives CAIQGWTEAFF.

V usage is TRBV2 and J usage is TRBJ1-4; no clear D gene. Germline V gene sequence: CDR1 SNHLY, CDR2 FYNNEI. CDR3 length: 16 amino acids. V lost 5 bases and J 5 bases, leaving 18 bases between the germline ends. The CDR3 spells CASSPPGIRMNEKLFF. CDR3 DNA: TGTGCCAGCAGTCCCCCCGGGATAAGGATGAATGAAAAACTGTTTTTT.

The rearrangement links TRBV6-5 to TRBJ2-3; 10 nucleotides agree with TRBD2. This CDR3 has 16 residues. V dropped 4 bases and J dropped 4; count of bases not matched to a gene: 8. Germline loops: CDR1 MNHEY, CDR2 SVGAGI. The CDR3 DNA reads TGTGCCAGCAGTTCCGCGAGCGGGGGGGCCCCAGATACGCAGTATTTT. Translation: CASSSASGGAPDTQYF.

The chain uses TRBV2 and TRBJ2-3; TRBD1 aligns across 7 bases. The CDR3 contains 12 residues. Trimming took 3 bases from V and 9 from J; bases not matched to a gene: 3. Germline V gene data show CDR1 as SNHLY and CDR2 as FYNNEI. In DNA, the CDR3 is TGTGCCAGCAGTGAGTCGGGACAGACGCAGTATTTT. It encodes CASSESGQTQYF.

The chain uses TRBV10-3 and TRBJ1-2, with D tentatively TRBD1 (6 bases). This CDR3 comprises 11 residues. Trimming pared 6 bases from V and 5 bases from J, leaving 7 bases between. Looked up from germline, CDR1 is ENHRY and CDR2 is SYGVKD. The CDR3 spells CAISTGYGYTF. The CDR3 DNA sequence: TGTGCCATCAGCACAGGGTATGGCTACACCTTC.

The chain couples TRBV29-1 to TRBJ1-4; no firm D call. This CDR3 is built from 15 residues. Trimming took off 1 base at V and 0 bases at J, with 9 bases between the two ends. Germline loops: CDR1 SQVTM, CDR2 ANQGSEA. As DNA, the CDR3 is TGCAGCGTTGAAGTAAGGACTGCAACTAATGAAAAACTGTTTTTT. Encoded protein: CSVEVRTATNEKLFF.

CDR3 in DNA: TGTGCCAGCAGCTTAATTAGCTACGAGCAGTACTTC. This sequence encodes CASSLISYEQYF. The chain uses TRBV7-6 and TRBJ2-7, with no clear D. Trimming stripped 2 bases from V and 3 bases from J, with 5 bases between. Germline assignment: CDR1 SGHVS and CDR2 FNYEAQ. CDR3 length: 12 amino acids.

The chain employs TRBV5-4 and TRBJ1-2; 9 bases map to TRBD1. The ends lost 5 bases at V and 5 bases at J; junction bases unmatched: 13. The CDR3 is made up of 16 amino acids. Germline V gene lookup returns CDR1 SGHNT and CDR2 YYREEE (reference sequence). The CDR3 loop is CASSPRSGQGKYGYTF. Written as DNA, the CDR3 is TGTGCCAGCAGTCCCCGGTCGGGACAGGGCAAATATGGCTACACCTTC.

The chain employs TRBV13 and TRBJ2-1; no firm D call. CDR1 is PRHDT, CDR2 FYEKMQ, per germline (reference sequence). V lost 0 bases, J lost 5 bases, and 5 bases lay in between. The CDR3 has 13 amino acids. CDR3 in DNA: TGTGCCAGCAGCTTAGGCGAGAACAATGAGCAGTTCTTC. The encoded protein is CASSLGENNEQFF.

The V gene is TRBV19, the J gene TRBJ1-5; no clear D gene. V dropped 3 bases and J dropped 2 bases, with 11 bases sitting between them. The CDR3 has 15 residues. CDR1 LNHDA and CDR2 SQIVND come from the germline V gene (reference sequence). This CDR3 reads CASSIRREGNQPQHF. The CDR3 DNA is TGTGCCAGTAGTATTAGGAGGGAGGGCAATCAGCCCCAGCATTTT.

This clone was counted a single time. The rearrangement uses TRBV10-3 and TRBJ2-1, with a weak D call TRBD2 (5 bases). The germline CDR1 and CDR2 sequences are ENHRY and SYGVKD. The CDR3 extends over 13 amino acids. With 6 bases removed from V and 4 bases from J, the gap between germline ends came to 10 bases. CDR3 sequence reads: CAIRRTEYNEQFF. CDR3 nucleotide sequence: TGTGCCATCAGAAGGACTGAGTACAATGAGCAGTTCTTC.

This sequence joins TRBV5-1 and TRBJ1-2; no firm D call. With 4 bases removed from V and 6 bases from J, the gap between germline ends came to 13 bases. The CDR3 extends over 13 amino acids. Germline CDR1 is SGHRS and CDR2 is YFSETQ. The CDR3 nucleotides are TGCGCCAGCAGCATTGACAATAGCGATGGCTACACCTTC. Translating it yields CASSIDNSDGYTF.

The chain recombines TRBV28 with TRBJ1-1, with a weak D call TRBD1 (5 bases). The CDR3 totals 22 residues. Germline assignment: CDR1 MDHEN and CDR2 SYDVKM. V lost 3 bases, J lost 9 bases, and 41 bases lay in between. CDR3 sequence: CASSFRKGSASTKAGLREKAFF. Written as DNA, the CDR3 is TGTGCCAGCAGTTTTCGGAAAGGTTCTGCGTCAACTAAAGCGGGGCTAAGAGAAAAAGCTTTCTTT.

This clone was seen once. One end of the junction is discordant with germline, which a read error may explain. This rearrangement joins TRBV5-1 to TRBJ2-2; the match to TRBD1 covers 7 bases. CDR3 size: 15 residues. Germline V gene sequence: CDR1 SGHRS, CDR2 YFSETQ. The CDR3 loop reads CASRPGGQGDRELFF. In nucleotides, the CDR3 is TGCGCTAGCAGACCCGGTGGGCAGGGGGACCGGGAGCTGTTTTTT.

V usage is TRBV5-1 and J usage is TRBJ2-3; the D is unclear. V was clipped by 4 bases and J by 0 bases, with 9 bases between them. CDR1 is SGHRS and CDR2 is YFSETQ in the germline V gene. The CDR3 is 14 amino acids. The CDR3 nucleotides are TGCGCCAGCAGCCGTACACCGAGCACAGATACGCAGTATTTT. Protein: CASSRTPSTDTQYF. Full variable domain (missing parts from reference TRBV5-1 and TRBJ2-3): KAGVTQTPRYLIKTRGQQVTLSCSPISGHRSVSWYQQTPGQGLQFLFEYFSETQRNKGNFPGRFSGRQFSNSRSEMNVSTLELGDSALYLCASSRTPSTDTQYFGPGTRLTVL.